Listed below are T cell receptor beta chains from one sample, sequenced in a study of identical twins. TCRdb independently ran MiXCR on the 5' RACE reads; one entry per CDR3 protein. This table holds hundreds of thousands of distinct CDR3 sequences, 15% to 20% found once. This sample was also put to use in a study of T cells expressing NK-cell markers.

The sample taken for sequencing was PBMCs. These receptors came from a woman between 18 and 29 years old in good health. Both conserved end residues are part of each CDR3. Each record gives: J gene, V gene, CDR3 protein.

J gene: TRBJ2-3; V gene: TRBV11-2; CDR3 protein: CASSLAALHTDTQYF
J gene: TRBJ2-1; V gene: TRBV30; CDR3 protein: CAWSPSNEQFF
J gene: TRBJ2-7; V gene: TRBV20-1; CDR3 protein: CSAISGASYEQYF
J gene: TRBJ2-7; V gene: TRBV20-1; CDR3 protein: CSASGAGGSPYEQYF
J gene: TRBJ1-2; V gene: TRBV12-3/TRBV12-4; CDR3 protein: CASSPPQVAGYTF
J gene: TRBJ2-7; V gene: TRBV10-3; CDR3 protein: CAISESQRFLLYF
J gene: TRBJ2-2; V gene: TRBV5-1; CDR3 protein: CASSQPTPPVGELFF
J gene: TRBJ2-7; V gene: TRBV20-1; CDR3 protein: CSARAPWATYEQYF
J gene: TRBJ2-7; V gene: TRBV27; CDR3 protein: CASRDRVWLGQYF
J gene: TRBJ2-5; V gene: TRBV5-1; CDR3 protein: CASSPGYGGPAQETQYF
J gene: TRBJ1-6; V gene: TRBV9; CDR3 protein: CASSVLGQANSPLHF
J gene: TRBJ2-3; V gene: TRBV6-2/TRBV6-3; CDR3 protein: CASSDTSWTDTQYF
J gene: TRBJ1-4; V gene: TRBV20-1; CDR3 protein: CSAYDRRGSEKLFF
J gene: TRBJ2-2; V gene: TRBV29-1; CDR3 protein: CSAGTFNTGELFF
J gene: TRBJ2-3; V gene: TRBV6-2/TRBV6-3; CDR3 protein: CASRSPGQGKADTQYF
J gene: TRBJ1-1; V gene: TRBV7-9; CDR3 protein: CASNAGVPNEAFF
J gene: TRBJ2-3; V gene: TRBV18; CDR3 protein: CASSPFGGMADTQYF
J gene: TRBJ1-3; V gene: TRBV9; CDR3 protein: CASSVRTVGSGNTIYF
J gene: TRBJ2-1; V gene: TRBV5-1; CDR3 protein: CASSLHPGQGRSYNEQFF
J gene: TRBJ2-7; V gene: TRBV20-1; CDR3 protein: CSGKAGPFYEQYF
J gene: TRBJ2-1; V gene: TRBV5-6; CDR3 protein: CASSLAVTSAYNEQFF
J gene: TRBJ2-3; V gene: TRBV12-3/TRBV12-4; CDR3 protein: CASSAGSAADTQYF
J gene: TRBJ2-3; V gene: TRBV9; CDR3 protein: CASRERGAITDTQYF
J gene: TRBJ2-7; V gene: TRBV11-2; CDR3 protein: CASSLDRGPGEQYF